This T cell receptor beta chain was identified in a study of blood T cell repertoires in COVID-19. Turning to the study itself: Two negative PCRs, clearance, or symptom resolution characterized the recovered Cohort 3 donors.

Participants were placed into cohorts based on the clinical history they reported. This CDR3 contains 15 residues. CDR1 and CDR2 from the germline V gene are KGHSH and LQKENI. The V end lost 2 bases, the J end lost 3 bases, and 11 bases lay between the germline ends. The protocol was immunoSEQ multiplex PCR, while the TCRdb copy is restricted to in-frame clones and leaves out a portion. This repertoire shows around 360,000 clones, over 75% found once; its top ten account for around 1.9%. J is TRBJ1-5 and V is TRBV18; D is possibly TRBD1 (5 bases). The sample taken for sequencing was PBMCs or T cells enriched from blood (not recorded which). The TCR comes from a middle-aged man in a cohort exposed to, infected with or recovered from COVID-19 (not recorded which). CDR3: CASSPGPGSNQPQHF. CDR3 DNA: TGTGCCAGCTCACCAGGGCCAGGGTCCAATCAGCCCCAGCATTTT. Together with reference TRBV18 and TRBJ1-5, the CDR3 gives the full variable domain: NAGVMQNPRHLVRRRGQEARLRCSPMKGHSHVYWYRQLPEEGLKFMVYLQKENIIDESGMPKERFSAEFPKEGPSILRIQQVVRGDSAAYFCASSPGPGSNQPQHFGDGTRLSIL.